This TCR beta chain was recorded in a study of a mutant IDH1 vaccine in newly diagnosed glioma. Whole-study results and caveats: Changes in top peripheral clonotypes did not appear linked to pseudoprogression.

Time point of the sample: baseline, week 1 (first vaccination visit). Treatment defined: pre-vaccination baseline after standard-of-care therapy. In the case of this clone: Its antigen is not identified. The sample has other DNA sequences that encode this CDR3 too.

Method: immunoSEQ multiplex PCR; TCRdb's copy keeps in-frame clones and lacks some. The profile shows approximately 100,000 clones, roughly 90% of them singletons. This TCR was sampled from a woman in her forties or fifties with glioma. Source: PBMCs, taken from a glioma patient treated with radiotherapy, temozolomide or both.

The CDR3 region is CASSLSGVGTGELFF. In DNA, the CDR3 is TGCGCCAGCAGCTTGTCGGGGGTTGGGACCGGGGAGCTGTTTTTT. The rearrangement links TRBV5-1 to TRBJ2-2; D might be TRBD2 (6 bases). This CDR3 contains 15 residues. Trimming left V 1 base short and J 5 bases short, with 12 bases between. Germline V lookup: CDR1 SGHRS, CDR2 YFSETQ.